These 14 T cell receptor beta chains were sequenced from one sample in a study of neurological immune-mediated disorders. TCRdb re-called the 5' RACE reads with MiXCR, one entry per CDR3 protein. The sample lists 55,000 to 70,000 distinct CDR3 sequences, around 5% occurring once. Sequenced material: PBMCs. These receptors were obtained from a woman in her forties or fifties with multiple sclerosis.

This clonotype was seen only a few times. J is TRBJ1-1 and V is TRBV6-2 or TRBV6-3; 7 nucleotides agree with TRBD1. The CDR3 runs 17 residues. Germline V gives CDR1 MNHEY, CDR2 SVGEGT. V dropped 2 bases and J dropped 0; count of bases not matched to a gene: 9. CDR3: CASSYLRQGALNTEAFF. CDR3 bases: TGTGCCAGCAGTTACCTACGACAGGGAGCCTTGAACACTGAAGCTTTCTTT.

The chain uses TRBV13 and TRBJ1-1; unclear D gene. V shed 4 bases and J shed 1 base, with 13 bases lying between them. CDR3 size: 15 residues. Germline V lookup: CDR1 PRHDT, CDR2 FYEKMQ (reference sequence). Here the CDR3 DNA reads TGTGCCAGCAGCTGGGTACCCGGAGGGAACACTGAAGCTTTCTTT. Amino acid sequence: CASSWVPGGNTEAFF.

In its sample, this clonotype was seen many times. The chain uses TRBV6-5 and TRBJ1-1; D is undetermined. Germline loops: CDR1 MNHEY, CDR2 SVGAGI. Trimming removed 4 bases from V and 2 bases from J, with 14 bases in between. The length of the CDR3 is 15 residues. In DNA form, the CDR3 reads TGTGCCAGCAGTTCCTCCCTCCGAGGCAACACTGAAGCTTTCTTT. This translates into CASSSSLRGNTEAFF.

Ten or more counts support this clonotype. This chain links TRBV6-6 with TRBJ1-1; maybe TRBD1 (6 bases). The CDR3 runs 13 residues. The V end lost 2 bases, the J end lost 7 bases, and 11 bases lay between the germline ends. Germline lookup yields CDR1 MNHNY and CDR2 SVGAGI (reference sequence). This CDR3 is CASSYLRDIEAFF. DNA for the CDR3: TGTGCCAGCAGTTACCTACGGGACATTGAAGCTTTCTTT.

This clonotype has ten or more counts. The chain's CDR3 is CASSSPMTGGTYGYTF. For the CDR3, the DNA is TGTGCCAGCAGTTCACCTATGACAGGGGGTACCTATGGCTACACCTTC. The chain links TRBV27 to TRBJ1-2, with 9 nucleotides matching TRBD1. Trimming removed 4 bases from V and 4 bases from J; junction bases left unmatched: 10. Per the germline V gene, CDR1 is MNHEY and CDR2 is SMNVEV (reference sequence). The length of the CDR3 is 16 residues.

This chain connects TRBV4-2 to TRBJ2-2; weak D call: TRBD2 (5 bases). V was shortened by 0 bases and J by 4 bases, with 6 bases between the two germline ends. CDR1 and CDR2 (germline): LGHNA, YNFKEQ. The CDR3 sequence is 14 residues long. The CDR3: CASSQDAGTGELFF. The CDR3 DNA is TGTGCCAGCAGCCAAGACGCGGGCACCGGGGAGCTGTTTTTT.

Many counts were recorded for this clonotype. The rearrangement joins TRBV7-8 to TRBJ1-2, with TRBD1 identical over 8 bases. This CDR3 contains 15 residues. Germline trimming cut 5 bases from V and 5 bases from J; bases unmatched to any gene: 10. CDR1 is SGHVS, CDR2 FQNEAQ, per germline. In DNA, the CDR3 is TGTGCCAGCAGCCATCTTCAGGGGGCCAATTATGGCTACACCTTC. Protein sequence: CASSHLQGANYGYTF.

This clonotype was detected ten times or more. This chain joins TRBV7-2 and TRBJ2-2; 7 nucleotides match TRBD1. The CDR3 contains 16 residues. V was clipped by 1 base and J by 5 bases; unmatched bases: 7. CDR1 and CDR2 (germline): SGHTA, FQGNSA. The CDR3 coding sequence is TGTGCCAGCAGCTTAGGACCGTTACAGGGGACCGGGGAGCTGTTTTTT. Protein product: CASSLGPLQGTGELFF. Looking up the rest from reference TRBV7-2 and TRBJ2-2 gives the full variable domain: GAGVSQSPSNKVTEKGKDVELRCDPISGHTALYWYRQSLGQGLEFLIYFQGNSAPDKSGLPSDRFSAERTGGSVSTLTIQRTQQEDSAVYLCASSLGPLQGTGELFFGEGSRLTVL.

This clonotype was observed a few times. The chain combines TRBV20-1 with TRBJ2-1; possibly TRBD2 for D (6 bases). Deletions cut 4 bases from V and 0 bases from J, with 19 bases between. The CDR3 runs to 17 residues. Germline V gene sequence: CDR1 DFQATT, CDR2 SNEGSKA (reference sequence). CDR3 amino acids: CSANYLGLLSSYNEQFF. CDR3 coding DNA: TGCAGTGCTAACTACCTGGGACTCCTGAGCTCCTACAATGAGCAGTTCTTC.

This clonotype was counted between two and nine times. Its ends do not fully match the called genes, so a read error is possible. V is TRBV20-1 and J is TRBJ2-4; D is perhaps TRBD1 (5 bases). This CDR3 region has 16 residues. From germline, CDR1 is DFQATT and CDR2 SNEGSKA (reference sequence). The CDR3 DNA reads TGCAGTGCTAGAGATCCGCTAGGGGTAGCCAAAAAAATTCAGTACTTC. It codes for CSARDPLGVAKKIQYF.

The table lists this clonotype with many counts. The chain recombines TRBV20-1 with TRBJ1-2; a weak D match, TRBD1 (6 bases). The length of the CDR3 is 12 residues. V was shortened by 5 bases and J by 0 bases, with 7 bases between the two germline ends. Germline CDR1 DFQATT, CDR2 SNEGSKA (reference sequence). This chain's CDR3 is CSAGQSNYGYTF. CDR3 DNA: TGCAGTGCTGGACAGTCTAACTATGGCTACACCTTC.

At least ten counts were recorded for this clonotype. The genes are TRBV7-9 and TRBJ2-7, with 8 bases identical to TRBD1. The CDR3 runs to 15 residues. Trimming cost V 4 bases and J 2 bases; bases outside gene matches: 7. CDR1 is SEHNR and CDR2 is FQNEAQ in the germline V gene (reference sequence). The CDR3 DNA sequence: TGTGCCAGCAGCTCATGGAGGGACAGGACCTACGAGCAGTACTTC. Protein sequence: CASSSWRDRTYEQYF.

This clonotype was detected ten times or more. The chain carries TRBV12-3 or TRBV12-4 and TRBJ2-1, with 8 bases lining up with TRBD2. The ends lost 6 bases at V and 6 bases at J; junction bases unmatched: 10. The CDR3 covers 15 residues. CDR3 sequence: CASSRGGPTRNEQFF. The CDR3 DNA follows: TGTGCCAGCAGCCGCGGGGGGCCCACACGCAATGAGCAGTTCTTC.

This rearrangement joins TRBV6-5 to TRBJ2-1, with 10 bases that match TRBD1. Germline V gene sequence: CDR1 MNHEY, CDR2 SVGAGI. The CDR3 loop spans 16 amino acids. After removal of 4 bases from V and 7 bases from J, the junction contained 10 bases not matched to a gene. The CDR3: CASSLAQDRGYNEQFF. The DNA for the CDR3 is TGTGCCAGCAGTTTGGCCCAGGACAGGGGGTATAATGAGCAGTTCTTC.